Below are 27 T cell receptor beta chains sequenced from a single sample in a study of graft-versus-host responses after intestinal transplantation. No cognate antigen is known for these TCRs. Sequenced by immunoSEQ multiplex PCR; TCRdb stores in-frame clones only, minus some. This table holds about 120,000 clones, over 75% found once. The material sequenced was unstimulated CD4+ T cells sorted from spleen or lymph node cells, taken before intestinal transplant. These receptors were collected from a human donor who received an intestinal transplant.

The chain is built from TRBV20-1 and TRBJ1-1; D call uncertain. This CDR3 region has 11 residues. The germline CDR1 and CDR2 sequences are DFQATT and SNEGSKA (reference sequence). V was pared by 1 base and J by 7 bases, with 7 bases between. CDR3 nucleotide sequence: TGCAGTGCTAGAGTTCAGGTTGAAGCTTTCTTT. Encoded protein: CSARVQVEAFF.

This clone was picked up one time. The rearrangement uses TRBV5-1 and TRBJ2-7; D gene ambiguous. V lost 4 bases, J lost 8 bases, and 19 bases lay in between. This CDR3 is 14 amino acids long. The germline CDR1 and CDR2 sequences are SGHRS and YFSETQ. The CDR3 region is CASSPTPGGSKQYF. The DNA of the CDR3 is TGCGCCAGCAGCCCTACCCCCGGCGGCTCTAAGCAGTACTTC.

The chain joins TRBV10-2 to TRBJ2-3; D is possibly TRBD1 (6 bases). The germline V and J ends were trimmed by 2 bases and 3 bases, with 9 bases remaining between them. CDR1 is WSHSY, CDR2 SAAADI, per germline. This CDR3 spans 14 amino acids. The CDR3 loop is CASSEQGTTDTQYF. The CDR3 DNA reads TGCGCCAGCAGTGAGCAGGGGACAACAGATACGCAGTATTTT.

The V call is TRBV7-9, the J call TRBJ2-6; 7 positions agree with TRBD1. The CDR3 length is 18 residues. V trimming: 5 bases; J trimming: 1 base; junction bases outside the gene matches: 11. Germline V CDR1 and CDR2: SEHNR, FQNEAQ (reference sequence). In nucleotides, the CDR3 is TGTGCCAGCAGCCCGCGGACAGGTGGGGGATCTGGGGCCAACGTCCTGACTTTC. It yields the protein CASSPRTGGGSGANVLTF. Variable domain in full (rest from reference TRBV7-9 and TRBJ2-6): DTGVSQNPRHKITKRGQNVTFRCDPISEHNRLYWYRQTLGQGPEFLTYFQNEAQLEKSRLLSDRFSAERPKGSFSTLEIQRTEQGDSAMYLCASSPRTGGGSGANVLTFGAGSRLTVL.

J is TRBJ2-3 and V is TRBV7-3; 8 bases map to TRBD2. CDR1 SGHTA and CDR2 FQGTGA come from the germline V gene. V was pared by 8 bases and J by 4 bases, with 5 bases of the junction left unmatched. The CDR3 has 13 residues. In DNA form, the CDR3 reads TGTGCCAGCGGGAGCGGGAGATCAGATACGCAGTATTTT. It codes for CASGSGRSDTQYF.

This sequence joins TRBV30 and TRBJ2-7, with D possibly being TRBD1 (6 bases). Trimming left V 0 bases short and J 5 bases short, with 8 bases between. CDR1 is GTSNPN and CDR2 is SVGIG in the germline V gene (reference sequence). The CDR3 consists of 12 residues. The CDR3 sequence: CAWSVQGNEQYF. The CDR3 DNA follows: TGTGCCTGGAGTGTACAGGGAAACGAGCAGTACTTC.

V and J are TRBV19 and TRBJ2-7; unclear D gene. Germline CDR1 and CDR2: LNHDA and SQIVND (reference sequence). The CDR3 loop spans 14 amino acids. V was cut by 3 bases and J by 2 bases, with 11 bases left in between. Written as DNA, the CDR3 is TGTGCCAGTAGTATCTCCAGGTTTACCTACGAGCAGTACTTC. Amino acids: CASSISRFTYEQYF.

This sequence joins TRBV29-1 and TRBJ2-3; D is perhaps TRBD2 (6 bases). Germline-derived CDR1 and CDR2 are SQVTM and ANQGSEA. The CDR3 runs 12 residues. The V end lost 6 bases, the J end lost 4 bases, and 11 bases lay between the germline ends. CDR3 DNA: TGCAGCGTCGGGGAGGCCGCAGATACGCAGTATTTT. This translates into CSVGEAADTQYF.

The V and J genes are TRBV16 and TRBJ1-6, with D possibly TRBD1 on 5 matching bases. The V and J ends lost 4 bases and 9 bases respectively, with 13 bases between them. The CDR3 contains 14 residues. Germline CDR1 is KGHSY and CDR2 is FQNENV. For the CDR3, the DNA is TGTGCCAGCAGCCCGAGCAGGGTAACTTCACCCCTCCACTTT. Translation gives CASSPSRVTSPLHF.

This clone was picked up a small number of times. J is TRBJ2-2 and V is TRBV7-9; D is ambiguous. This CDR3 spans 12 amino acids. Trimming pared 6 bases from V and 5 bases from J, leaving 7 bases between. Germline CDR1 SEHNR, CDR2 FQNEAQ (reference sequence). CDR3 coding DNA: TGTGCCAGCAGACAGCAGACCGGGGAGCTGTTTTTT. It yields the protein CASRQQTGELFF.

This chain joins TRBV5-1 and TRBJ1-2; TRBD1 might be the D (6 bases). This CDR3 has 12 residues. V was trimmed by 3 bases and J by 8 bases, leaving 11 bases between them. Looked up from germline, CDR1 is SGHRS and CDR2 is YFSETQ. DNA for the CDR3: TGCGCCAGCAGCTCGGGACACTTGGGCTACACCTTC. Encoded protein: CASSSGHLGYTF.

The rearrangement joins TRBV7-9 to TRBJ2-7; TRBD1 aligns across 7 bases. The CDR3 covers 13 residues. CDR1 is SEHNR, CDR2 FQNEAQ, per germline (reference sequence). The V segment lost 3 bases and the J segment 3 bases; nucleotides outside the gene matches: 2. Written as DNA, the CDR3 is TGTGCCAGCAGCTTGAACAGGGGCTACGAGCAGTACTTC. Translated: CASSLNRGYEQYF.

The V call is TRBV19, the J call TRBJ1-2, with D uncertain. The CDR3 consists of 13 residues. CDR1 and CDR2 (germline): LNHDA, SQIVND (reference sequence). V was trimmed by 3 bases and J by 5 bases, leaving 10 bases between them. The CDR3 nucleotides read TGTGCCAGTAGTATTCCCAGATCTTATGGCTACACCTTC. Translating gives CASSIPRSYGYTF.

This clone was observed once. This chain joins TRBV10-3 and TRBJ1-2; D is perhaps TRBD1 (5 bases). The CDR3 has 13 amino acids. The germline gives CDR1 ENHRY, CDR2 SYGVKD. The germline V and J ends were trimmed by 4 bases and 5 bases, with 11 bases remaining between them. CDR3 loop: CAISVLTEYGYTF. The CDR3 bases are TGTGCCATCAGTGTTCTGACAGAGTATGGCTACACCTTC.

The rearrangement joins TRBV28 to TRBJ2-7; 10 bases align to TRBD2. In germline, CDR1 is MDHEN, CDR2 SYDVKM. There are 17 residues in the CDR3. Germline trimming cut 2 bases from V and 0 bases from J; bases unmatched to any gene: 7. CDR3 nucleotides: TGTGCCAGCAGTTTAGGTCTAGCGGGAGCCCCCTCCTACGAGCAGTACTTC. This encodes CASSLGLAGAPSYEQYF.

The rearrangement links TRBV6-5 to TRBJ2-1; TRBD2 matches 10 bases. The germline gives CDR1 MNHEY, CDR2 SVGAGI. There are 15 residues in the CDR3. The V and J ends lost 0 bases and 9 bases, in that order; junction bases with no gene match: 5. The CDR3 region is CASSYSASGRGEQFF. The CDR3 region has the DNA TGTGCCAGCAGTTACTCGGCTAGCGGGAGAGGTGAGCAGTTCTTC.

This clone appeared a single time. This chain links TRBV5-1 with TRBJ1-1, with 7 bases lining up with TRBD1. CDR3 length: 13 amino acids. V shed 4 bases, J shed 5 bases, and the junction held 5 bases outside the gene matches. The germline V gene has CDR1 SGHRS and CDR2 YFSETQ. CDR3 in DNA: TGCGCCAGCAGCCCTGACAGGGTGACTGAAGCTTTCTTT. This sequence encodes CASSPDRVTEAFF.

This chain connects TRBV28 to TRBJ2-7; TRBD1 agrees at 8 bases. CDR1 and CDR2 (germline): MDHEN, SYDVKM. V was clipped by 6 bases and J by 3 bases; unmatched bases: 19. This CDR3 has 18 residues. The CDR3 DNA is TGTGCCAGCAGAGCCGGAGGTTCCCGGACAGGGCCCCGCTACGAGCAGTACTTC. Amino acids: CASRAGGSRTGPRYEQYF.

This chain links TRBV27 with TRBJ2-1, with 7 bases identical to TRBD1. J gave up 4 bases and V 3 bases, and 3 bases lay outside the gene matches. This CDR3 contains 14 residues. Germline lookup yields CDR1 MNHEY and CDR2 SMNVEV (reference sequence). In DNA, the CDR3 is TGTGCCAGCAGTTTTGAGGGGGCATACAATGAGCAGTTCTTC. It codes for CASSFEGAYNEQFF.

CDR3 protein: CASSSVRNFHTEAFF. CDR3 bases: TGTGCCAGCAGTTCAGTCCGTAATTTCCACACTGAAGCTTTCTTT. The V and J genes are TRBV5-5 and TRBJ1-1, with D unresolved. The CDR3 has 15 amino acids. Trimming stripped 5 bases from V and 3 bases from J, with 17 bases between. Germline loops: CDR1 SGHKS, CDR2 YYEKEE (reference sequence).

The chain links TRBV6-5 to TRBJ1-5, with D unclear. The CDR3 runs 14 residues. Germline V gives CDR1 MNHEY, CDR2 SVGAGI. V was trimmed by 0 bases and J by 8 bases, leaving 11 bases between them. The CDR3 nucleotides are TGTGCCAGCAGTTACTCGAGAGGTAACGAGCCCCAGCATTTT. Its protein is CASSYSRGNEPQHF.

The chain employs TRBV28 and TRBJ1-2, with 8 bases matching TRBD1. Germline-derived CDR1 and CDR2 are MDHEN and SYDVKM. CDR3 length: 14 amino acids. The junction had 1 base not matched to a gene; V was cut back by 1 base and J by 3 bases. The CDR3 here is CASSLLQGDYGYTF. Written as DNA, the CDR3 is TGTGCCAGCAGTTTATTACAGGGGGACTATGGCTACACCTTC.

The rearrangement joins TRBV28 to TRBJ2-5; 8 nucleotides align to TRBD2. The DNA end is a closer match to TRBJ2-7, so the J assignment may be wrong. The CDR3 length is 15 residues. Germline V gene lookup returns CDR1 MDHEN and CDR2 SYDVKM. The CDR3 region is CASSTPTSAAYEQYF. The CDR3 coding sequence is TGTGCCAGCAGTACCCCGACTAGCGCGGCCTACGAGCAGTACTTC.

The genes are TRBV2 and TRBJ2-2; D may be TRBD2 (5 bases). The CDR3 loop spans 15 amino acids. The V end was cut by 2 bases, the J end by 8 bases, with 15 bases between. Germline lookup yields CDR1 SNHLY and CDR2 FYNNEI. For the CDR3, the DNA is TGTGCCAGCAGTGAAAGAGGGCGGGTAAAAGGGGAGCTGTTTTTT. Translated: CASSERGRVKGELFF.

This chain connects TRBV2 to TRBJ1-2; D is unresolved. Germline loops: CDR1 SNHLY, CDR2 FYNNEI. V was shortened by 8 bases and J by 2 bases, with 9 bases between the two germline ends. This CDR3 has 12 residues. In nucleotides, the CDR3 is TGTGCCAGCCGGGTGTCCAACTATGGCTACACCTTC. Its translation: CASRVSNYGYTF.

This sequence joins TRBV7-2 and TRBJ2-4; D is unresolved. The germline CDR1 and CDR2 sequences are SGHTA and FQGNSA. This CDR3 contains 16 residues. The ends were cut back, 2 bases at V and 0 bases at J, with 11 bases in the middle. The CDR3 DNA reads TGTGCCAGCAGCTTATTAAACGGTCTAGCCAAAAACATTCAGTACTTC. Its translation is CASSLLNGLAKNIQYF.

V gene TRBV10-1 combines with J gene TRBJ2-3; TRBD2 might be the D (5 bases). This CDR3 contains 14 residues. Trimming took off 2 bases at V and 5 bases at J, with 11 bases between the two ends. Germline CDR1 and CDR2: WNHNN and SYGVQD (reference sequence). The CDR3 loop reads CASSEGPRGDTQYF. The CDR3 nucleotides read TGCGCCAGCAGTGAGGGACCCCGGGGAGATACGCAGTATTTT.